This TCR beta chain appears in the sequencing data of a study of T cells in women clearing cervical HPV infection listed by TCRdb under 2018. Background for the entire study: Cases were 20 to 25 women with histologically confirmed HPV16-related CIN3 or worse, including 2 invasive cancers. The controls were some 23 women whose single incident HPV16 infection cleared within 12 months with no development of precancer or cancer. Blood from cases was collected at the visit where the lesion was first found, while blood from controls was collected once the infection could no longer be detected. For cases, a median interval of about 150 days, with an interquartile range of about 90 to 210 days, was observed between lesion detection and blood sampling. Because only a few women had HLA typing data, the possibility that HLA type acted as a confounder could not be ruled out. An exploratory proof-of-principle case-control study, nested within the Guanacaste HPV Natural History Study in Costa Rica, was conducted to compare TCR repertoires across cervical HPV16 outcomes. Cases and controls were matched on age within five years and on year of sample collection. Median age was about 35 years in cases versus around 40 in controls, and baseline characteristics did not differ significantly. The parent cohort enrolled roughly 9,400 women aged 18 or older in Guanacaste, Costa Rica, in 1993 to 1994 and followed the women for approximately seven years. Five blinded duplicates per group were added as quality controls, giving some 60 samples: around 50 participants and roughly 10 replicates. The paper as a whole reports these results and caveats: The cross-sectional design could not show whether associations preceded infection or resulted from it; effector/memory subsets and HPV-specific T cells were not isolated. Random forest classifiers that combined richness and V gene abundances separated cases from controls with an estimated AUC of 0.83. Because T-cell numbers per sample were unknown, differences in richness could reflect varying T-cell content rather than repertoire biology. Across sequencing depths, CIN3+ cases showed significantly higher TCR repertoire richness than controls, but evenness did not differ between the groups. Lower TRBV6-7 relative abundance was observed in cases than in controls (approximately 0.1% versus 0.16%; Bonferroni P = 0.0008).

Concerning this clone: No cognate antigen has been identified for it. The CDR3 is cut off 3 residues early in the read; its end comes from the germline J gene.

Every participant had a single incident cervical HPV16 infection, and women with prevalent HPV16 infections were excluded. Cervical HPV DNA was detected by MY09/MY11 PCR and genotyped by dot-blot hybridization. More than 14 mL of heparinized blood were centrifuged, and the buffy coat was split into aliquots, frozen at -30 degrees C, and then kept at -80 degrees C. QIAGEN kits were used to extract genomic DNA from buffy coat specimens. The immunoSEQ assay used multiplex PCR to amplify TCR beta CDR3 regions from an average of approximately 1,100 ng of genomic DNA per sample. The assay corrected primer bias using a complete synthetic TCR repertoire to establish an amplification baseline. The amplicons were sequenced using the Illumina platform. Per the original workflow: Sequences were error-corrected by clustering with frequency ratios and a modified nearest-neighbor algorithm and were then analyzed in the immunoSEQ Analyzer with IMGT gene definitions. At each rarefaction depth, TCR richness and evenness were averaged over 20 rarefaction repeats, and samples with fewer sequences than the depth were excluded. Wilcoxon rank sum tests with FDR correction were used to compare relative abundances of V, D and J genes between the groups. An intraclass correlation of just under 96% for TCR richness and an average of around 71% across approximately 63 gene segments were obtained from the blinded duplicates. TCRdb took this table from immuneACCESS and kept in-frame rearrangements with V and J called. Such tables lack part of the clones; where checked against another copy, unresolved V genes explain under half of the gap, and the rest is unexplained. V and J calls and clone size are those listed in that table; D and trimming were worked out from the DNA. The sample table on file contains over 15,000 clones. Clones ranked in the top ten supply over 9.5% of the sample.

CDR1 and CDR2, looked up from the germline V gene (reference sequence), are SEHNR and FQNEAQ. CDR3 length: 14 amino acids, cysteine to phenylalanine. Shown are 33 bases from within the CDR3, in frame from base 1. Relative to germline, V is 3 bases shorter and J is 6 bases shorter, with 15 bases between their ends. The source is a woman aged 18 to 69 with a cervical HPV16 infection that either progressed to CIN3+ or cleared (not recorded which). The sequenced sample consisted of blood buffy coat. The chain employs TRBV7-9 and TRBJ2-7; a tentative D call is TRBD1 (6 bases match). CDR3 DNA, as far as it was read: TGTGCCAGCAGCTTGAGACAGGAGGCCACCGAG. The encoded protein is CASSLRQEATE. The CDR3, in full, reads CASSLRQEATEQYF.